The T cell receptor beta chain described here comes from a study of T cell responses to AZD1222 COVID-19 vaccine. General study results and limits: In a largely white British group with more females than males, clonal diversity was possibly underestimated.

The V and J ends lost 8 bases and 7 bases, in that order; junction bases with no gene match: 5. The CDR3 runs to 12 residues. Germline CDR1 LGHDT, CDR2 YNNKEL (reference sequence). With regard to this clone: Its specificity is not known.

Profiled with immunoSEQ multiplex PCR; TCRdb holds only in-frame clones, not every one. The table lists 90,000 to 120,000 clones, roughly 86% of them singletons, with 3% to 3.5% in the top ten. The clonotype originates from an adult who received the MenACWY meningococcal vaccine as a control. Sequences were derived from peripheral blood, sampled 28 days after the second dose of the MenACWY control vaccine. The J gene is TRBJ1-1, the V gene TRBV3-1 (or the pseudogene TRBV3-2), with 9 bases aligning to TRBD1. CDR3 residues: CASGTGTREAFF. CDR3 coding DNA: TGTGCCAGCGGGACAGGGACCCGTGAAGCTTTCTTT.